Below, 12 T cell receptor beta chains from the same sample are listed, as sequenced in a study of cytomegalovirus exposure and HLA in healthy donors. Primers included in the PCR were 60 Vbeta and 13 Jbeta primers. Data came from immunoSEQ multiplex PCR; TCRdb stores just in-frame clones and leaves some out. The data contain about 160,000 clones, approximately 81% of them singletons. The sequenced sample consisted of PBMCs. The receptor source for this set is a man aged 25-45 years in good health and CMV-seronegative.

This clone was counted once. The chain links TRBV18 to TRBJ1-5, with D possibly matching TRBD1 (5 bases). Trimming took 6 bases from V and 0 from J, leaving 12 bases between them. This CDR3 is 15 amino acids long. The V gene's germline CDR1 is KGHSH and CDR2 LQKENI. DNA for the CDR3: TGTGCCAGCTCTCCGGACATAGCTAGCAATCAGCCCCAGCATTTT. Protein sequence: CASSPDIASNQPQHF.

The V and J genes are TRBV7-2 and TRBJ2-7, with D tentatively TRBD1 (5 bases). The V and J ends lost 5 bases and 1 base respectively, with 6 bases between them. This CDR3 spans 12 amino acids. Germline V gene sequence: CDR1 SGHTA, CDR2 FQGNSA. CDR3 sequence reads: CASSRTSYEQYF. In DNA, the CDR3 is TGTGCCAGCAGCCGGACATCCTACGAGCAGTACTTC.

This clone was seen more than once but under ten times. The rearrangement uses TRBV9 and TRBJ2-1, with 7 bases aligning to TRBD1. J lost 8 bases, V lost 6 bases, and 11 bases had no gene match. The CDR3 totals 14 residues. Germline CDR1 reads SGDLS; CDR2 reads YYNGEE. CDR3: CASNPGQPFYEQFF. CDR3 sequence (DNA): TGTGCCAGCAACCCGGGACAGCCGTTCTATGAGCAGTTCTTC.

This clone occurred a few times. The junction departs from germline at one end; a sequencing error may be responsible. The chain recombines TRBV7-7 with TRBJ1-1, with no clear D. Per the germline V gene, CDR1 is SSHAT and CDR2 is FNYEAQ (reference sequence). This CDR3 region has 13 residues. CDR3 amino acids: CASSYLPNTEAFF. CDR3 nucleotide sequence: TGTGCTAGCAGCTACCTACCTAACACTGAAGCTTTCTTT.

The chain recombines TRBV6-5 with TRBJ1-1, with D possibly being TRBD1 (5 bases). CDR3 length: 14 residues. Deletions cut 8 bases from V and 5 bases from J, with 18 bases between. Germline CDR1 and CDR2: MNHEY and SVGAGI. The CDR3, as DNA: TGTGCCAGCCATGGACCCAGGGCATATACTGAAGCTTTCTTT. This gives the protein CASHGPRAYTEAFF.

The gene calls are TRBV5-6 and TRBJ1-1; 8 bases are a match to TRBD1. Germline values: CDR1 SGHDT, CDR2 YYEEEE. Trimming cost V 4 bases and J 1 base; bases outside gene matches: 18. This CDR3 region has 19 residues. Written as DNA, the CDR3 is TGTGCCAGCAGCCCGGATCCCTGGCAGGGGGCCCTTAGGAACACTGAAGCTTTCTTT. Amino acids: CASSPDPWQGALRNTEAFF.

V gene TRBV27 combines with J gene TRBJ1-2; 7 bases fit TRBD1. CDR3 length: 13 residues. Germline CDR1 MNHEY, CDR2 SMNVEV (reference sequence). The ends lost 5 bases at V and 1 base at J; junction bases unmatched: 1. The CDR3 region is CASSRQGNYGYTF. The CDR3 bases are TGTGCCAGCAGTAGACAGGGTAACTATGGCTACACCTTC.

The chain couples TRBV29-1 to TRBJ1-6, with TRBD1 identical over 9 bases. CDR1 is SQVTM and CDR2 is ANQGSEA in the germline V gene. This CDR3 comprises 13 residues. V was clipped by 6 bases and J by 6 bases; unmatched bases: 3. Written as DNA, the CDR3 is TGCAGCGTGGGGGACAGGGTTAATTCACCCCTCCACTTT. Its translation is CSVGDRVNSPLHF.

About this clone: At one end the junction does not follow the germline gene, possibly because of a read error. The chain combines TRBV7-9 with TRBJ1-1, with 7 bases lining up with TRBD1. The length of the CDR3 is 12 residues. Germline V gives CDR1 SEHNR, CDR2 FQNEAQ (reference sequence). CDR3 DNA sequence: TGTTCCAGCAGCTCGGGACAGCCTGAAGCTTTCTTT. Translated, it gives CSSSSGQPEAFF.

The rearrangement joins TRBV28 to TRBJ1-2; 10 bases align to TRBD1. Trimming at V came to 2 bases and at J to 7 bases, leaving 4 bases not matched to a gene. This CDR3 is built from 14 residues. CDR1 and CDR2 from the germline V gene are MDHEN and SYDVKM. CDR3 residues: CASSLRQGARGYTF. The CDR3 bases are TGTGCCAGCAGTTTAAGACAGGGGGCGCGTGGCTACACCTTC.

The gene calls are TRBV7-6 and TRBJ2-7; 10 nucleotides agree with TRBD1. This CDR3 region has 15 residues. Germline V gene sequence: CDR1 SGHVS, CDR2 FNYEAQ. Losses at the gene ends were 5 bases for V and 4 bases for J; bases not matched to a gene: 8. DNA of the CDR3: TGTGCCAGCAGCCCTGGGACAGGGGATAGTTACGAGCAGTACTTC. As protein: CASSPGTGDSYEQYF.

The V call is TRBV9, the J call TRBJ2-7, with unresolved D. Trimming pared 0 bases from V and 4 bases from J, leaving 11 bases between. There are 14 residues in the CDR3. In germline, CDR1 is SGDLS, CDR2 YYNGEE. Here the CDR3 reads CASSVATQSYEQYF. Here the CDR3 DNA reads TGTGCCAGCAGCGTAGCGACTCAATCTTACGAGCAGTACTTC. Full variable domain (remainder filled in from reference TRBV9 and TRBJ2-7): DSGVTQTPKHLITATGQRVTLRCSPRSGDLSVYWYQQSLDQGLQFLIQYYNGEERAKGNILERFSAQQFPDLHSELNLSSLELGDSALYFCASSVATQSYEQYFGPGTRLTVT.